The 14 T cell receptor beta chains listed next were all sequenced from one sample in a study of shared clonotypes between healthy human individuals. Only in-frame clones appear in the TCRdb table, and some are missing; sequencing was by immunoSEQ multiplex PCR. Among over a million clones listed, approximately 78% were seen once. The sample taken for sequencing was memory CD4+ T cells from PBMCs. As for subset: CD45RA-negative fraction. The receptors originated from a man between 18 and 35 years old in good health. Some clones in this sample may be carry-over from other donors' samples.

The chain recombines TRBV6-6 with TRBJ2-7; 8 bases match TRBD1. Trimming removed 6 bases from V and 3 bases from J; junction bases left unmatched: 10. The V gene's germline CDR1 is MNHNY and CDR2 SVGAGI (reference sequence). There are 15 residues in the CDR3. This CDR3 is CASRNTGTGIYEQYF. The CDR3 DNA is TGTGCCAGCAGAAATACCGGGACAGGCATCTACGAGCAGTACTTC.

This clone turned up a few times. The chain couples TRBV7-9 to TRBJ2-7; the D is unclear. The CDR3 length is 14 residues. V was trimmed by 1 base and J by 6 bases, leaving 13 bases between them. Germline-derived CDR1 and CDR2 are SEHNR and FQNEAQ (reference sequence). The CDR3 is CASSLVWEPSEQYF. CDR3 coding DNA: TGTGCCAGCAGCTTAGTCTGGGAACCCAGCGAGCAGTACTTC.

Remarks on this clone: With a far larger clone one base away, a read error is the likely cause. Additional DNA sequences in this sample encode the identical CDR3. The chain couples TRBV5-1 to TRBJ2-7; the match to TRBD2 covers 7 bases. The CDR3 is 14 residues long. Trimming removed 4 bases from V and 3 bases from J; junction bases left unmatched: 7. Germline CDR1 is SGHRS and CDR2 is YFSETQ. Here the CDR3 reads CASSLGGSGYEQYF. DNA of the CDR3: TGCGCCAGCAGCCTGGGGGGGAGCGGCTACGAGCAGTACTTC.

The chain recombines TRBV5-6 with TRBJ2-1, with D possibly being TRBD2 (6 bases). The V gene lost 1 base and the J gene lost 3 bases, with 14 bases spanning the gap. The CDR3 consists of 16 residues. Germline CDR1 and CDR2: SGHDT and YYEEEE. CDR3 DNA: TGTGCCAGCAGCTTGCATTATACGGGGGTCTACAATGAGCAGTTCTTC. Amino acids: CASSLHYTGVYNEQFF.

The genes are TRBV28 and TRBJ1-3; a possible D gene is TRBD1 (6 bases). The V gene's germline CDR1 is MDHEN and CDR2 SYDVKM. The CDR3 runs to 14 residues. Deletions cut 4 bases from V and 6 bases from J, with 13 bases between. The CDR3 is CASSYAGGANTIYF. The CDR3 DNA reads as TGTGCCAGCAGTTACGCTGGGGGCGCAAACACCATATATTTT.

This chain links TRBV7-3 with TRBJ2-3; D is ambiguous. This CDR3 is 12 amino acids long. Per the germline V gene, CDR1 is SGHTA and CDR2 is FQGTGA. The V and J ends lost 2 bases and 5 bases respectively, with 5 bases between them. CDR3 coding DNA: TGTGCCAGCAGCTTATACGGAGATACGCAGTATTTT. It translates to CASSLYGDTQYF.

CDR3 coding DNA: TGCGCCAGCAGCTTGGCTACAGCCACCTACGAGCAGTACTTC. Amino acids: CASSLATATYEQYF. The chain employs TRBV5-1 and TRBJ2-7, with D unresolved. Germline loops: CDR1 SGHRS, CDR2 YFSETQ. This CDR3 has 14 residues. V was clipped by 0 bases and J by 2 bases, with 9 bases between them.

This chain links TRBV7-2 with TRBJ2-7; D call uncertain. The CDR3 sequence is 13 residues long. CDR1 SGHTA and CDR2 FQGNSA come from the germline V gene. The ends were cut back, 6 bases at V and 6 bases at J, with 15 bases in the middle. The CDR3 DNA sequence: TGTGCCAGCAGTTTCGGGCGACTTAGCGAGCAGTACTTC. Translation: CASSFGRLSEQYF.

The chain has TRBV7-8 and TRBJ2-7, with TRBD1 as a possible D gene (6 bases). The length of the CDR3 is 16 residues. The V end was cut by 2 bases, the J end by 4 bases, with 18 bases between. Germline CDR1 SGHVS, CDR2 FQNEAQ. CDR3 DNA sequence: TGTGCCAGCAGCTTACAGGGAGCAGGGGAAGGTTACGAGCAGTACTTC. As protein: CASSLQGAGEGYEQYF.

This clone was recorded at least ten times. This chain connects TRBV10-3 to TRBJ2-5, with 8 bases identical to TRBD2. The V segment lost 10 bases and the J segment 4 bases; nucleotides outside the gene matches: 8. CDR3 size: 13 residues. Looked up from germline, CDR1 is ENHRY and CDR2 is SYGVKD. CDR3 protein: CATRAGEAETQYF. As DNA, the CDR3 is TGTGCCACCAGAGCGGGAGAGGCAGAGACCCAGTACTTC.

The chain employs TRBV4-1 and TRBJ2-3, with 11 bases that match TRBD1. The germline V gene encodes CDR1 MGHRA and CDR2 YSYEKL. The CDR3 consists of 16 residues. V trimming: 0 bases; J trimming: 6 bases; junction bases outside the gene matches: 5. The CDR3 reads CASSQEWTGGEDTQYF. The CDR3, as DNA: TGCGCCAGCAGCCAAGAGTGGACAGGGGGCGAGGATACGCAGTATTTT.

About this clone: This may be a read error: a much more frequent sequence differs by one nucleotide. The sample holds other DNA sequences that translate to the same CDR3. The chain uses TRBV4-1 and TRBJ2-5; 8 positions match TRBD2. The length of the CDR3 is 17 residues. Germline V gene data show CDR1 as MGHRA and CDR2 as YSYEKL. V shed 1 base and J 5 bases; nucleotides not matched to a gene: 12. The CDR3 here is CASSQVLSGREKETQYF. The CDR3 region has the DNA TGCGCCAGCAGCCAAGTTCTTTCCGGGAGGGAAAAGGAGACCCAGTACTTC.

V usage is TRBV28 and J usage is TRBJ2-7; D is unresolved. In germline, CDR1 is MDHEN, CDR2 SYDVKM. Trimming took off 4 bases at V and 0 bases at J, with 7 bases between the two ends. The CDR3 length is 13 residues. The DNA of the CDR3 is TGTGCCAGCAGTTCGTTTATCTCCTACGAGCAGTACTTC. Its translation is CASSSFISYEQYF.

The chain has TRBV11-2 and TRBJ1-4; maybe TRBD1 (5 bases). In germline, CDR1 is SGHAT, CDR2 FQNNGV. Trimming stripped 3 bases from V and 0 bases from J, with 8 bases between. CDR3 length: 15 residues. The CDR3 spells CASSFQGATNEKLFF. CDR3 sequence (DNA): TGTGCCAGCAGCTTTCAGGGCGCAACTAATGAAAAACTGTTTTTT. Supplemented by reference TRBV11-2 and TRBJ1-4, the full variable domain reads EAGVAQSPRYKIIEKRQSVAFWCNPISGHATLYWYQQILGQGPKLLIQFQNNGVVDDSQLPKDRFSAERLKGVDSTLKIQPAKLEDSAVYLCASSFQGATNEKLFFGSGTQLSVL.